This T cell receptor beta chain stems from a study of control samples from healthy donors and cancer patients. This CDR3 is built from 14 residues. CDR1 SGHAT and CDR2 FQDESV come from the germline V gene (reference sequence). Trimming stripped 4 bases from V and 3 bases from J, with 13 bases between. Sequencing was performed with immunoSEQ multiplex PCR; in TCRdb, only in-frame clones are kept and a portion is missing. The sample holds 190,000 or so clones, 90% to 95% seen once. The material sequenced was blood. The chain joins TRBV11-1 to TRBJ2-7; D remains ambiguous. This TCR was sampled from a man younger than 35 in good health. The CDR3: CASSSGRMIYEQYF. The CDR3, as DNA: TGTGCCAGCAGCTCCGGACGGATGATCTACGAGCAGTACTTC. The complete variable domain, with remaining parts taken from reference TRBV11-1 and TRBJ2-7, reads EAEVAQSPRYKITEKSQAVAFWCDPISGHATLYWYRQILGQGPELLVQFQDESVVDDSQLPKDRFSAERLKGVDSTLKIQPAELGDSAMYLCASSSGRMIYEQYFGPGTRLTVT.